This T cell receptor beta chain is from a study of shared clonotypes between healthy human individuals. Overall study: For every donor, three CD4 naive, three CD4 memory, two CD8 naive and one CD8 memory plates were used. Findings and limits, study-wide: Generation of non-shared clonotypes was less probable than generation of clonotypes shared by all four donors.

After removal of 6 bases from V and 4 bases from J, the junction contained 4 bases not matched to a gene. CDR3 size: 14 residues. Germline assignment: CDR1 MNHNY and CDR2 SVGAGI (reference sequence). In the case of this clone: Its target is unknown. Other DNA sequences of this sample code for an identical CDR3.

Clones were sequenced by immunoSEQ multiplex PCR, and TCRdb holds only the in-frame ones, with some missing. The profile covers roughly 1 million clones, with 60% to 80% appearing a single time and about 1.5% taken by the ten largest. The specimen sequenced was memory CD4+ T cells sorted from blood. Described subset: CD45RA-negative fraction. V is TRBV6-6 and J is TRBJ1-5; 9 bases are shared with TRBD1. The TCR sequence derives from a man aged 18 to 29 in good health. For the CDR3, the DNA is TGTGCCAGCAGGGAGGACAGGGGAAATCAGCCCCAGCATTTT. It codes for CASREDRGNQPQHF.